The clone carrying this T cell receptor beta chain was seen many times. Its antigen is currently unknown. The data stem from a study of regulatory T cells in long-lasting Graves disease. Building of the TCR beta libraries involved iRepertoire HTBI primers and Arm-PCR of CDR3 regions. TCRdb passed the multiplex PCR reads through MiXCR, listing each CDR3 protein once. Here the sample spans 400,000 or so distinct CDR3 sequences, about a quarter being singletons. The V gene lost 1 base and the J gene lost 5 bases, with 17 bases spanning the gap. This CDR3 is 16 amino acids long. Germline CDR1 is MDHEN and CDR2 is SYDVKM. Study results and caveats: Sample size, which was small, may have reduced accuracy.

Time point in this sample: persistent/refractory GD, antithyroid drugs over 5 years with positive TRAb. Researchers made the TCR library from RNA that was extracted from PBMCs. The clonotype originates from a female donor with Graves disease. The material sequenced was peripheral blood mononuclear cells (PBMCs), taken when the disease was refractory, from a patient treated with antithyroid drugs. This chain uses TRBV28 with TRBJ2-5, with D tentatively TRBD2 (6 bases). CDR3 in DNA: TGTGCCAGCAGTTTATTAGCTATCGGGGGAAAGGAGACCCAGTACTTC. Encoded protein: CASSLLAIGGKETQYF.